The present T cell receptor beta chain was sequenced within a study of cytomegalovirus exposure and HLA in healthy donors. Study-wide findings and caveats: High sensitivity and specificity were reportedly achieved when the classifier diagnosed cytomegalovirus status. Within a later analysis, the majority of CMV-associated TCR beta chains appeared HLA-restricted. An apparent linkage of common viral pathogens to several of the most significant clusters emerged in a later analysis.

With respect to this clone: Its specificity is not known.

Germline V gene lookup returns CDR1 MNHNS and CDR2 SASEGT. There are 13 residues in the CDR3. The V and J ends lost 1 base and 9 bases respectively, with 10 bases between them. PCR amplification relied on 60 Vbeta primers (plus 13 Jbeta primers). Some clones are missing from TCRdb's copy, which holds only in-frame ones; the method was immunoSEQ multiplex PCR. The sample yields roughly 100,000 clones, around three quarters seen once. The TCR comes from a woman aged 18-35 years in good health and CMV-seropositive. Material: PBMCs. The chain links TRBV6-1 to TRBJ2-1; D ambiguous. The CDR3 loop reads CASSEDAPTEQFF. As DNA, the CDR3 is TGTGCCAGCAGTGAAGACGCGCCCACTGAGCAGTTCTTC.